Following are 14 T cell receptor beta chains from one sample sequenced in a study of lymphopenia after photon versus proton radiotherapy. Sequenced by immunoSEQ multiplex PCR; TCRdb stores in-frame clones only, minus some. Among more than 45,000 clones listed, roughly 90% were seen once. The material sequenced was peripheral blood, taken from a patient treated with photon-based radiotherapy. Receptor source: a woman aged 40 to 50 with cholangiocarcinoma.

The CDR3 coding sequence is TGTGCCAGCAGCCGAGGGGGGACAGGGGGCTACGAGCAGTACTTC. This translates into CASSRGGTGGYEQYF. The V gene is TRBV27, the J gene TRBJ2-7; 11 nucleotides align to TRBD1. After removal of 6 bases from V and 3 bases from J, the junction contained 7 bases not matched to a gene. The CDR3 runs to 15 residues. Germline CDR1 reads MNHEY; CDR2 reads SMNVEV (reference sequence).

The CDR3 bases are TGTGCCAGCAGCCCTCCGACTAGCGGGAGTTATGAGCAGTTCTTC. Its protein is CASSPPTSGSYEQFF. The chain couples TRBV11-2 to TRBJ2-1; 12 positions agree with TRBD2. The length of the CDR3 is 15 residues. Trimming at V came to 5 bases and at J to 8 bases, leaving 7 bases not matched to a gene. In germline, CDR1 is SGHAT, CDR2 FQNNGV. The whole variable domain, remainder taken from reference TRBV11-2 and TRBJ2-1, is EAGVAQSPRYKIIEKRQSVAFWCNPISGHATLYWYQQILGQGPKLLIQFQNNGVVDDSQLPKDRFSAERLKGVDSTLKIQPAKLEDSAVYLCASSPPTSGSYEQFFGPGTRLTVL.

J is TRBJ2-2 and V is TRBV10-1; 13 nucleotides match TRBD2. After removal of 5 bases from V and 6 bases from J, the junction contained 3 bases not matched to a gene. This CDR3 contains 15 residues. Germline V CDR1 and CDR2: WNHNN, SYGVQD (reference sequence). The CDR3 DNA follows: TGCGCCAGCAGTACAGGACTAGCGGGAGCCGGGGAGCTGTTTTTT. Its translation: CASSTGLAGAGELFF.

The rearrangement joins TRBV11-2 to TRBJ1-2; D is ambiguous. V was clipped by 5 bases and J by 3 bases, with 16 bases between them. Germline CDR1 and CDR2: SGHAT and FQNNGV. CDR3 length equals 15 residues. The CDR3 DNA is TGTGCCAGCAGCACCCCCATCGGGCAACACTATGGCTACACCTTC. It translates to CASSTPIGQHYGYTF. The whole variable domain, filled in from reference TRBV11-2 and TRBJ1-2, reads EAGVAQSPRYKIIEKRQSVAFWCNPISGHATLYWYQQILGQGPKLLIQFQNNGVVDDSQLPKDRFSAERLKGVDSTLKIQPAKLEDSAVYLCASSTPIGQHYGYTFGSGTRLTVV.

This chain links TRBV19 with TRBJ1-2; 7 positions match TRBD1. V trimming: 5 bases; J trimming: 4 bases; junction bases outside the gene matches: 7. CDR1 is LNHDA, CDR2 SQIVND, per germline (reference sequence). The CDR3 is 14 residues long. The CDR3 protein is CASSARQGSYGYTF. The CDR3 nucleotides are TGTGCCAGTAGTGCCCGACAGGGTAGCTATGGCTACACCTTC.

The rearrangement joins TRBV9 to TRBJ2-6, with D uncertain. This CDR3 spans 13 amino acids. Trimming removed 4 bases from V and 4 bases from J, with 6 bases in between. Germline CDR1 and CDR2: SGDLS and YYNGEE. The chain's CDR3 is CASSPPGANVLTF. In DNA form, the CDR3 reads TGTGCCAGCAGCCCCCCCGGGGCCAACGTCCTGACTTTC.

This clone appeared once. The chain uses TRBV5-8 and TRBJ1-1; tentative D call: TRBD1 (5 bases). Germline V gene data show CDR1 as SGHTS and CDR2 as YDEGEE. Between the trimmed V and J ends, which lost 3 bases and 4 bases, there was a span of 13 bases. This CDR3 contains 14 residues. CDR3 protein: CASSWDRGGTEAFF. CDR3 nucleotide sequence: TGTGCCAGCAGCTGGGACCGCGGGGGCACTGAAGCTTTCTTT.

The chain employs TRBV7-2 and TRBJ2-5, with unresolved D. V lost 4 bases, J lost 5 bases, and 11 bases lay in between. Germline V lookup: CDR1 SGHTA, CDR2 FQGNSA. This CDR3 is 13 amino acids long. For the CDR3, the DNA is TGTGCCAGCAGCTGGGCACTCGAGGAGACCCAGTACTTC. Amino acids: CASSWALEETQYF.

This chain links TRBV28 with TRBJ1-2, with a weak D call TRBD1 (5 bases). Trimming left V 5 bases short and J 6 bases short, with 19 bases between. Germline lookup yields CDR1 MDHEN and CDR2 SYDVKM. This CDR3 is built from 15 residues. The CDR3 spells CASSPDTDGGHGYTF. As DNA, the CDR3 is TGTGCCAGCAGTCCCGACACCGACGGGGGACATGGCTACACCTTC.

The J gene is TRBJ2-3, the V gene TRBV20-1; no clear D gene. There are 10 residues in the CDR3. CDR1 is DFQATT and CDR2 is SNEGSKA in the germline V gene (reference sequence). The V and J ends lost 3 bases and 6 bases respectively, with 4 bases between them. The chain's CDR3 is CSASADTQYF. CDR3 DNA: TGCAGTGCTAGTGCGGATACGCAGTATTTT.

The DNA of the CDR3 is TGTGCCAGTAGTATAGAGCCCGGGAACGAGCAGTACTTC. As protein: CASSIEPGNEQYF. This chain uses TRBV19 with TRBJ2-7, with D possibly TRBD2 on 5 matching bases. Germline V gene lookup returns CDR1 LNHDA and CDR2 SQIVND (reference sequence). The CDR3 is 13 amino acids. Between the trimmed V and J ends, which lost 0 bases and 5 bases, there was a span of 8 bases. Based on the CDR3 plus reference TRBV19 and TRBJ2-7, the full variable domain is DGGITQSPKYLFRKEGQNVTLSCEQNLNHDAMYWYRQDPGQGLRLIYYSQIVNDFQKGDIAEGYSVSREKKESFPLTVTSAQKNPTAFYLCASSIEPGNEQYFGPGTRLTVT.

The V call is TRBV6-5, the J call TRBJ1-1; D uncertain. The germline CDR1 and CDR2 sequences are MNHEY and SVGAGI. The CDR3 totals 13 residues. V was trimmed by 5 bases and J by 10 bases, leaving 17 bases between them. The chain's CDR3 is CASSTPQVPGAFF. The CDR3 DNA sequence: TGTGCCAGCAGTACCCCGCAGGTCCCTGGAGCTTTCTTT.

In this sample, this clone turned up once. The CDR3 reads CASSLDGENTEAFF. The CDR3 DNA reads TGTGCCAGCAGCTTAGACGGAGAGAACACTGAAGCTTTCTTT. The V gene is TRBV11-3, the J gene TRBJ1-1; D call uncertain. V was trimmed by 0 bases and J by 1 base, leaving 6 bases between them. Germline V lookup: CDR1 SGHNT, CDR2 YENEEA. The CDR3 has 14 amino acids.

The V call is TRBV4-1, the J call TRBJ1-3; TRBD1 might be the D (5 bases). CDR3 length: 15 residues. CDR1 is MGHRA, CDR2 YSYEKL, per germline. The germline V and J ends were trimmed by 4 bases and 3 bases, with 13 bases remaining between them. Written as DNA, the CDR3 is TGCGCCAGCAGCCCCGCCCTAGGGGTTGGAAACACCATATATTTT. Its translation: CASSPALGVGNTIYF.